This T cell receptor (beta chain) was captured by sequencing in a study of beta chain features in type 1 diabetes (dated by TCRdb to the late 2010s). Notes on the research overall: No differences in mean age, gender distribution, total cell number or subset yield were found between patients and healthy donors. Regulatory and stem cell-like memory subsets were isolated from only 8 patients and about 8 healthy donors, whereas naive and central memory subsets came from all 28 donors. A total of some 100,000,000 sorted cells were examined across all samples, and a strong correlation was observed between cell number per subset and RNA yield. The study compared the TCRB repertoires of sorted circulating CD4+ T cell subsets in recently diagnosed type 1 diabetes patients with those in matched healthy donors. The paper's findings and limits, for the study overall: Naive, central memory and regulatory TCRB repertoires appeared to be more alike among patients than among healthy donors. Fewer insertions and more nucleotide deletions at VDJ recombination sites were observed in patients with type 1 diabetes, implying thymic rearrangement abnormalities. PCR might favor shorter templates, but patient and control samples were amplified and corrected together, so any skew would affect both groups equally. Because cDNA was sequenced instead of genomic DNA, highly expressing activated cells could be over-represented, though the groups showed no difference in activation or CD3 levels. A moderate but significant shortening of TCRB CDR3 length was observed in type 1 diabetes patients in all four CD4+ subsets. Only small numbers of individuals were included in the HLA sub-analyses, which left unresolved whether HLA type had any influence on TCRB rearrangement.

All of the isolated RNA was reverse transcribed with the High Capacity cDNA Reverse Transcription Kit, so expressed TCRB transcripts were sequenced. Naive, central memory and regulatory T cell samples underwent deep immunoSEQ sequencing, averaging about 3.5 million total reads per sample. After sorted cells were lysed in RLT buffer, RNA was extracted with DNase-treated RNeasy Micro or Mini kits, with the choice depending on cell number. Each cell subset was processed on its own to prevent cross-contamination, while patient and healthy donor samples were processed together. The immunoSEQ multiplex PCR was used to amplify TCRB sequences from cDNA, yielding 87-bp fragments that span the CDR3 region. Amplicons were sequenced on the Illumina HiSeq platform. Per the authors' processing: PCR bias was computationally corrected using synthetic template baselines, reads within Hamming distance 2 were collapsed, and singletons that could not be merged were discarded. Reads were aligned to IMGT to assign V, D and J genes, CDR3 length, and insertions or deletions at six rearrangement sites. Within each subset, clonotype counts were normalized to sorted cell number, after which true diversity and Gini coefficients were computed with the tcR R package. The overlap coefficient, calculated on TCRB nucleotide sequences, was used to measure repertoire sharing. Out-of-frame TCRB sequences from naive cells were analyzed to stand in for the pre-selection repertoire. Held by TCRdb, this immuneACCESS table contains in-frame sequences only and omits some clones. Under half of the omission traces to an unresolved V gene where checked; the cause of the rest is unknown. V, J and clone size are those of that table, while D and trimming were read from the DNA. The sample records about half a million clones, 11% of which are singletons. Together, the top ten hold roughly 0.046% of the sample.

From each donor, a single peripheral blood sample of around 0.12 L on average was drawn into heparinised tubes. Using a panel that included CD45RO, CCR7, CD25, CD127, CD95 and CD27, naive, central memory, regulatory and stem cell-like memory CD4+ T cells were sorted on a BD FACSAria II. All sorted populations exceeded 95% purity. Right away, PBMCs were isolated by Lymphoprep density gradient centrifugation and were stained directly, with no culture step. So that batch effects would be minimized, each experiment stained and sorted samples in pairs, pairing one healthy donor with one patient. This clone showed up just a few times. No antigen is known for it. No base quality information exists; no much larger clone differs at one position. Sequenced input: naive CD4+ T cells from blood. The cell subset or site label of this sample denotes: true naive CD4+ T cells. The origin of this receptor is a young woman in good health.

The DNA is as follows: TGTGCCAGCTCACCACAGGGGATTGGCACAGATACGCAGTATTTT. It is translated as CASSPQGIGTDTQYF. Here the chain combines TRBV18 and TRBJ2-3; a weak D assignment points to TRBD1 (5 bases agree). Trimming removed 1 base from V and 1 base from J, leaving 9 bases between the germline ends. CDR1 and CDR2 are read off the germline V gene as KGHSH and LQKENI. CDR3 length: 15 amino acids, cysteine to phenylalanine. Here the CDR3 DNA is all that survives: 45 bases in frame from base 1.